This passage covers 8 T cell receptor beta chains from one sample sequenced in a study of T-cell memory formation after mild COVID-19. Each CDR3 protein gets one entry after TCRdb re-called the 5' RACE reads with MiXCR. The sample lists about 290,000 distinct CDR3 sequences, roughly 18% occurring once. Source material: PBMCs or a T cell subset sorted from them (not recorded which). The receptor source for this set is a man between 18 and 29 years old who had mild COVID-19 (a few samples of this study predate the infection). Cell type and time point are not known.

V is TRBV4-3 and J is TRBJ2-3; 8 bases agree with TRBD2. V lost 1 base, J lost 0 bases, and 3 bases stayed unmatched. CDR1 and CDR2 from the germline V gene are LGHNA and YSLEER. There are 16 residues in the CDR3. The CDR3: CASSQGAGVSTDTQYF. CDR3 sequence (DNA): TGCGCCAGCAGCCAAGGAGCGGGGGTTAGCACAGATACGCAGTATTTT.

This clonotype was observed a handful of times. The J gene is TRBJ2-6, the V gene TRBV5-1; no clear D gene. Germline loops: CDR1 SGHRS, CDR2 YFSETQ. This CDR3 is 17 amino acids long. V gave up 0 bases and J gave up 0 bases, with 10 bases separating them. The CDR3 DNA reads TGCGCCAGCAGCTTGGGGAGTACTCCCTCTGGGGCCAACGTCCTGACTTTC. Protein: CASSLGSTPSGANVLTF.

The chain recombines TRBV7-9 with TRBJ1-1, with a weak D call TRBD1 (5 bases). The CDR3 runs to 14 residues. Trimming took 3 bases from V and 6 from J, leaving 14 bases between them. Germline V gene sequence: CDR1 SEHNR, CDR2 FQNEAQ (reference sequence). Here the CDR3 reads CASSFRGARAEAFF. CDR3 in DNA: TGTGCCAGCAGCTTCCGAGGGGCGCGCGCTGAAGCTTTCTTT.

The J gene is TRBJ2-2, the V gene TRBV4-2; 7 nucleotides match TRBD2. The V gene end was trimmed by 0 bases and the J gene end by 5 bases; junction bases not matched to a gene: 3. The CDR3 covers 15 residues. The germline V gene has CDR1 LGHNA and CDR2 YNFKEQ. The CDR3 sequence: CASSQEAGITGELFF. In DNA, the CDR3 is TGTGCCAGCAGCCAAGAAGCGGGGATTACCGGGGAGCTGTTTTTT.

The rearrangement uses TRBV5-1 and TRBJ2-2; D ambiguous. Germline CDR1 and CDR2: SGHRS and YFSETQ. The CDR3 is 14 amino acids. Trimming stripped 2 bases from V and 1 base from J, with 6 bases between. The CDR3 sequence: CASSFGQNTGELFF. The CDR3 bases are TGCGCCAGCAGCTTCGGCCAGAACACCGGGGAGCTGTTTTTT.

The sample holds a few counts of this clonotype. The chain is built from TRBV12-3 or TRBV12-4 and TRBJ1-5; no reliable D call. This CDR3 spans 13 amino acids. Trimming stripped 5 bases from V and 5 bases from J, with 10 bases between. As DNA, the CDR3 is TGTGCCAGCAGTACCAGCGCTCATCAGCCCCAGCATTTT. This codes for CASSTSAHQPQHF.

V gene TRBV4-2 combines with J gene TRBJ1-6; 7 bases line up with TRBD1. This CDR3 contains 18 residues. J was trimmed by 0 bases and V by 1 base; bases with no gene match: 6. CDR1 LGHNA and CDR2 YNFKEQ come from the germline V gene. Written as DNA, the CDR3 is TGTGCCAGCAGCCAAGTAGCGACAGGGAGCTCCTATAATTCACCCCTCCACTTT. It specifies CASSQVATGSSYNSPLHF.

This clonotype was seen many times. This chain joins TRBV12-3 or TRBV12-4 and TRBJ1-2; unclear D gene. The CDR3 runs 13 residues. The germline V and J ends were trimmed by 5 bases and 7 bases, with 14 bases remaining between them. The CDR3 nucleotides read TGTGCCAGCAGTGGGGTCCAGGCAGCTGGCTACACCTTC. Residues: CASSGVQAAGYTF.